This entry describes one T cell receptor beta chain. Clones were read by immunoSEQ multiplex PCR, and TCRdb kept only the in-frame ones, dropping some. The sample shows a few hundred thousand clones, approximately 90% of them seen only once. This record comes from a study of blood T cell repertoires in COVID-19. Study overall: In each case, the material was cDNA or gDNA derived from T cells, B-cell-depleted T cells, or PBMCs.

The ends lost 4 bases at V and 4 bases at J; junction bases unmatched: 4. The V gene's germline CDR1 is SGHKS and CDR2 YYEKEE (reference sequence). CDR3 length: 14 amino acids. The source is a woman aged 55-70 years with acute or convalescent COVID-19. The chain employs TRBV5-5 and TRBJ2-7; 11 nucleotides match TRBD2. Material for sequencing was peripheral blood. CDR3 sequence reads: CASSLTSGKYEQYF. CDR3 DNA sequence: TGTGCCAGCAGCCTGACTAGCGGGAAATACGAGCAGTACTTC.